This TCR beta chain was documented in a study of blood T cell repertoires in COVID-19 (dated by TCRdb to the early 2020s). At the level of the whole study: Collaborator samples came from the United States, Italy and Spain and covered acute and convalescent phases of COVID-19. The dataset comprised deeply sampled blood TCRbeta repertoires from subjects exposed to, actively infected with, or recovered from COVID-19. The prospective study material was composed of cDNA or gDNA derived from T cells, B-cell-depleted T cells, or PBMCs. The repertoires were released in a freely available public database meant as a resource for research on the immune response to SARS-CoV-2. HLA class I and class II types, where available, came from metadata supplied by the sample provider rather than from assay-based typing. The samples were drawn from two sources: the first 160 participants of the ongoing ImmuneRACE study, and 1,000 to 1,500 subjects contributed by 6 global collaborators. The sample metadata nearly always contained a de-identified subject ID, COVID-19 status, age in years and sex.

What the work shows at the level of the full study, not this receptor alone: The amount of clinical and demographic metadata varied by source and participant and was provided uncurated.

TCRbeta CDR3 regions were amplified from genomic DNA using the immunoSEQ Assay, a bias-controlled multiplex PCR. The study's own analysis went as follows. Within the assay, amplification of reference gene primers was used to estimate how many nucleated cells each sample contained. Sequence reads were collapsed and filtered to measure the absolute abundance of every unique TCRbeta CDR3 rearrangement. For each sample, productive Simpson clonality was calculated as the square root of Simpson's diversity index over productive rearrangements. TCRdb stores this immuneACCESS table with in-frame sequences only. Part of the clones is absent; in the studies checked, under half of the shortfall reflects unresolved V genes, and no reason is known for the rest. The V and J calls and the clone size are those of that table, but D and trimming were determined from the DNA. The sample has over 30,000 clones on record, 75% of them singletons. Jointly, the top ten make up roughly 14% of the sample.

The collaborating institutions used their own protocols to collect whole blood in K2EDTA tubes. Collaborator samples were shipped for TCRbeta analysis as frozen whole blood, isolated PBMCs, or DNA extracted from either sample type. As for this clone: Its cognate antigen has yet to be identified. The sample holds no much larger clone one base away, and base qualities are not on file.

At the junction V is shortened by 4 bases and J by 2 bases; bases outside the gene matches: 7. CDR1 MRHNA and CDR2 SNTAGT are derived from the germline V gene. The CDR3 starts with the cysteine, ends with the phenylalanine, and has 16 residues. The entry retains the CDR3 DNA only, 48 bases that are in frame from base 1. Material for sequencing was peripheral blood. This receptor was taken from an older man with active or convalescent COVID-19. The rearranged segments are TRBV6-4 and TRBJ2-5; TRBD1 lines up with 10 middle nucleotides. The CDR3 protein: CASSVDRTGGQETQYF. Read as DNA, the sequence is TGTGCCAGCAGTGTCGACCGGACAGGGGGGCAAGAGACCCAGTACTTC.